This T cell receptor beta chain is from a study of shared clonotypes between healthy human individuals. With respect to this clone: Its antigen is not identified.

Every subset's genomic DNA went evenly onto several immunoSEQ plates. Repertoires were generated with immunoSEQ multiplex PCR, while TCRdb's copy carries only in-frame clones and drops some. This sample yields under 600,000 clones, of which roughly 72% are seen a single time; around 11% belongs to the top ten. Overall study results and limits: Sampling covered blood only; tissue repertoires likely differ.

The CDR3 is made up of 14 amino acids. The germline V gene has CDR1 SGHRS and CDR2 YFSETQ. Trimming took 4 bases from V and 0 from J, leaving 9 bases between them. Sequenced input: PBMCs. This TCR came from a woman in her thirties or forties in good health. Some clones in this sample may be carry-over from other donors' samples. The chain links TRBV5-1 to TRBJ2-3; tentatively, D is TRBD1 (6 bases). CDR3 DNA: TGCGCCAGCAGCAACGGACAGAGCACAGATACGCAGTATTTT. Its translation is CASSNGQSTDTQYF.